Listed here are 22 T cell receptor beta chains from one sample, sequenced in a study of somatic mutations in cytotoxic T cells in rheumatoid arthritis. TCRdb keeps only in-frame clones here, not all; method: immunoSEQ multiplex PCR. The sample has 9,000 to 15,000 clones; less than 85% are singletons. Material for sequencing was CD8+ T cells sorted from blood. These receptor sequences come from a woman aged 40 to 50 in good health.

This clone was seen a handful of times. The DNA of the CDR3 is TGTGCCAGCAGCTCCCTGGACGGGGCCGGGGAGCTGTTTTTT. This encodes CASSSLDGAGELFF. This sequence joins TRBV9 and TRBJ2-2, with TRBD2 as a possible D gene (5 bases). This CDR3 region has 14 residues. V was shortened by 4 bases and J by 6 bases, with 13 bases between the two germline ends. The V gene's germline CDR1 is SGDLS and CDR2 YYNGEE. The variable domain in full, completed from reference TRBV9 and TRBJ2-2, reads DSGVTQTPKHLITATGQRVTLRCSPRSGDLSVYWYQQSLDQGLQFLIQYYNGEERAKGNILERFSAQQFPDLHSELNLSSLELGDSALYFCASSSLDGAGELFFGEGSRLTVL.

This rearrangement joins TRBV10-2 to TRBJ2-1, with D possibly TRBD1 on 6 matching bases. This CDR3 is built from 15 residues. Trimming stripped 1 base from V and 5 bases from J, with 12 bases between. The germline gives CDR1 WSHSY, CDR2 SAAADI. The CDR3 DNA sequence: TGCGCCAGCAGTGAGTTTAGGACAGCAAACAATGAGCAGTTCTTC. Its translation: CASSEFRTANNEQFF.

This chain joins TRBV19 and TRBJ2-7; 10 nucleotides match TRBD1. The germline V gene has CDR1 LNHDA and CDR2 SQIVND (reference sequence). Unmatched junction bases numbered 6, after V lost 9 bases and J lost 4 bases. The CDR3 consists of 13 residues. The CDR3 DNA follows: TGTGCCAGCGGGACAGGGGTAATGTACGAGCAGTACTTC. Protein: CASGTGVMYEQYF.

The chain recombines TRBV27 with TRBJ1-1, with 10 bases matching TRBD1. Germline V gives CDR1 MNHEY, CDR2 SMNVEV (reference sequence). Trimming took 6 bases from V and 1 from J; bases not matched to a gene: 14. This CDR3 is built from 18 residues. The CDR3 DNA follows: TGTGCCAGCAGATCCGGGACAGGGGCTTATTTACGGAACACTGAAGCTTTCTTT. Translation: CASRSGTGAYLRNTEAFF.

The sample holds a few counts of this clone. This chain connects TRBV7-3 to TRBJ1-2, with D hard to call. The CDR3 length is 13 residues. The V end was cut by 5 bases, the J end by 2 bases, with 9 bases between. Germline V gene sequence: CDR1 SGHTA, CDR2 FQGTGA. CDR3 amino acids: CASSPDANYGYTF. Here the CDR3 DNA reads TGTGCCAGCAGCCCCGACGCCAACTATGGCTACACCTTC.

This clone appeared a few times. The V call is TRBV30, the J call TRBJ2-7, with 12 bases identical to TRBD1. This CDR3 has 15 residues. J gave up 4 bases and V 4 bases, and 8 bases lay outside the gene matches. Germline V gives CDR1 GTSNPN, CDR2 SVGIG (reference sequence). The CDR3 bases are TGTGCCTGGACCAAGCCGGGACAGGGGGCTTACGAGCAGTACTTC. It specifies CAWTKPGQGAYEQYF.

This clone was found once. The chain links TRBV19 to TRBJ2-2, with D maybe TRBD2 (6 bases). Germline CDR1 is LNHDA and CDR2 is SQIVND (reference sequence). V shed 6 bases and J shed 4 bases, with 12 bases lying between them. This CDR3 spans 14 amino acids. The CDR3 nucleotides read TGTGCCAGTAGAGGACGGGAGTCCACCGGGGAGCTGTTTTTT. Its protein product is CASRGRESTGELFF.

This chain links TRBV7-6 with TRBJ1-1; D gene unclear. The length of the CDR3 is 13 residues. Looked up from germline, CDR1 is SGHVS and CDR2 is FNYEAQ. V was cut by 5 bases and J by 2 bases, with 9 bases left in between. CDR3 loop: CASSNEINTEAFF. DNA for the CDR3: TGTGCCAGCAGCAACGAGATTAACACTGAAGCTTTCTTT.

CDR3 DNA: TGCGCCAGCAGCCAAGATTGGGACAGGGGGAACAATGAGCAGTTCTTC. Amino acids: CASSQDWDRGNNEQFF. The rearrangement links TRBV4-1 to TRBJ2-1; the match to TRBD1 covers 11 bases. The CDR3 length is 16 residues. The J segment lost 5 bases and the V segment lost 0 bases, leaving 3 bases of the junction unmatched. Germline CDR1 is MGHRA and CDR2 is YSYEKL.

The V call is TRBV27, the J call TRBJ1-1; D gene ambiguous. Trimming pared 8 bases from V and 8 bases from J, leaving 15 bases between. CDR3 size: 12 residues. The germline CDR1 and CDR2 sequences are MNHEY and SMNVEV (reference sequence). The CDR3 DNA reads TGTGCCAGCTACGGGATGGGGAGAGAAGCTTTCTTT. This sequence encodes CASYGMGREAFF.

This clone was seen a single time. The rearrangement joins TRBV4-1 to TRBJ1-1; D call uncertain. There are 15 residues in the CDR3. Looked up from germline, CDR1 is MGHRA and CDR2 is YSYEKL. The V end lost 1 base, the J end lost 0 bases, and 9 bases lay between the germline ends. In DNA form, the CDR3 reads TGCGCCAGCAGCCAAGGGGTTATGATGAACACTGAAGCTTTCTTT. It yields the protein CASSQGVMMNTEAFF.

The CDR3 region is CASSLGPGQQSSGANVLTF. DNA for the CDR3: TGTGCCAGCAGCTTAGGTCCGGGACAACAAAGCTCTGGGGCCAACGTCCTGACTTTC. J is TRBJ2-6 and V is TRBV11-2, with D tentatively TRBD1 (6 bases). Germline V gene lookup returns CDR1 SGHAT and CDR2 FQNNGV. CDR3 length equals 19 residues. Deletions cut 1 base from V and 0 bases from J, with 16 bases between.

This rearrangement joins TRBV9 to TRBJ1-5, with unresolved D. The germline gives CDR1 SGDLS, CDR2 YYNGEE. V was shortened by 4 bases and J by 1 base, with 9 bases between the two germline ends. The length of the CDR3 is 14 residues. Here the CDR3 DNA reads TGTGCCAGCAGCCCAACGGGGAGCAATCAGCCCCAGCATTTT. Its protein is CASSPTGSNQPQHF. The full variable domain, rest sourced from reference TRBV9 and TRBJ1-5, is DSGVTQTPKHLITATGQRVTLRCSPRSGDLSVYWYQQSLDQGLQFLIQYYNGEERAKGNILERFSAQQFPDLHSELNLSSLELGDSALYFCASSPTGSNQPQHFGDGTRLSIL.

This chain joins TRBV4-2 and TRBJ2-7; TRBD2 is a possible D gene (6 bases). Germline-derived CDR1 and CDR2 are LGHNA and YNFKEQ. V lost 0 bases, J lost 1 base, and 19 bases lay in between. The CDR3 length is 18 residues. Here the CDR3 DNA reads TGTGCCAGCAGCCAAGAAACCCAAGCGGGTGGCGTTTCCTACGAGCAGTACTTC. It is translated as CASSQETQAGGVSYEQYF.

By its share, this clone is medium-sized. The chain carries TRBV6-1 and TRBJ1-2, with 7 positions matching TRBD1. This CDR3 spans 15 amino acids. CDR1 and CDR2 from the germline V gene are MNHNS and SASEGT. The junction had 13 bases not matched to a gene; V was cut back by 6 bases and J by 6 bases. CDR3 sequence reads: CASSDKPRGGNGYTF. In DNA form, the CDR3 reads TGTGCCAGCAGCGACAAACCCAGGGGGGGAAATGGCTACACCTTC.

This chain connects TRBV6-1 to TRBJ2-7; 9 nucleotides line up with TRBD1. This CDR3 contains 14 residues. Germline-derived CDR1 and CDR2 are MNHNS and SASEGT. The V gene end was trimmed by 6 bases and the J gene end by 6 bases; junction bases not matched to a gene: 9. The CDR3 loop reads CASRMIQGAAEQYF. In DNA form, the CDR3 reads TGTGCCAGCAGGATGATACAGGGGGCTGCCGAGCAGTACTTC.

J is TRBJ1-1 and V is TRBV27; no definite D call. Germline CDR1 reads MNHEY; CDR2 reads SMNVEV (reference sequence). The CDR3 totals 17 residues. V lost 0 bases, J lost 0 bases, and 14 bases lay in between. As DNA, the CDR3 is TGTGCCAGCAGTTTATCGGGGTGGGGAGCCCTGAACACTGAAGCTTTCTTT. As protein: CASSLSGWGALNTEAFF.

V usage is TRBV5-8 and J usage is TRBJ1-4; TRBD1 agrees at 9 bases. The CDR3 is 15 amino acids. CDR1 and CDR2 from the germline V gene are SGHTS and YDEGEE. After removal of 5 bases from V and 7 bases from J, the junction contained 9 bases not matched to a gene. The CDR3, as DNA: TGTGCCAGCAGTGGACCGGGACAGGGCAGTGAAAAACTGTTTTTT. It specifies CASSGPGQGSEKLFF. Complete variable domain (other parts from reference TRBV5-8 and TRBJ1-4): EAGVTQSPTHLIKTRGQQATLRCSPISGHTSVYWYQQALGLGLQFLLWYDEGEERNRGNFPPRFSGRQFPNYSSELNVNALELEDSALYLCASSGPGQGSEKLFFGSGTQLSVL.

The chain is built from TRBV27 and TRBJ1-2; D is uncertain. CDR3 length equals 14 residues. Per germline, CDR1 MNHEY and CDR2 SMNVEV (reference sequence). V gave up 5 bases and J gave up 7 bases, with 17 bases separating them. This CDR3 is CASSPPGRKGGYTF. Here the CDR3 DNA reads TGTGCCAGCAGTCCTCCGGGGAGGAAAGGTGGCTACACCTTC.

The J gene is TRBJ2-7, the V gene TRBV30, with D possibly being TRBD2 (6 bases). This CDR3 spans 12 amino acids. CDR1 GTSNPN and CDR2 SVGIG come from the germline V gene (reference sequence). Trimming removed 2 bases from V and 4 bases from J, with 9 bases in between. DNA of the CDR3: TGTGCCTGGAGTCTCGGGAGTTACGAGCAGTACTTC. This gives the protein CAWSLGSYEQYF.

CDR3 in amino acids: CASSPGGEGTQYF. The CDR3 coding sequence is TGTGCCAGCAGCCCCGGGGGGGAGGGAACTCAGTACTTC. This sequence joins TRBV7-9 and TRBJ2-4; 8 bases agree with TRBD2. Per germline, CDR1 SEHNR and CDR2 FQNEAQ (reference sequence). The CDR3 covers 13 residues. V lost 5 bases, J lost 12 bases, and 9 bases stayed unmatched.

The rearrangement uses TRBV5-5 and TRBJ1-3; TRBD1 matches 7 bases. Germline CDR1 and CDR2: SGHKS and YYEKEE (reference sequence). This CDR3 is 15 amino acids long. Trimming removed 2 bases from V and 0 bases from J; junction bases left unmatched: 2. CDR3 protein: CASSFGQDSGNTIYF. CDR3 bases: TGTGCCAGCAGCTTCGGACAGGACTCTGGAAACACCATATATTTT.